One and the same sample provided the 32 T cell receptor beta chains below, sequenced in a study of T-cell reconstitution after alpha-beta-depleted transplantation in children. Unique molecular identifiers were incorporated when the TCRbeta library was constructed. TCRdb called the PCR reads again in MiXCR, with one record for every CDR3 protein. The sample lists approximately 490,000 distinct CDR3 sequences, under 12% seen once, with about 2% in the top ten. The specimen was PBMCs, collected before TCRalphabeta/CD19-depleted stem cell transplant. The receptors stem from a child younger than 10 with inherited bone marrow failure, due to receive a stem cell transplant.

This clonotype occurred many times. This chain connects TRBV27 to TRBJ2-7, with D possibly being TRBD1 (5 bases). This CDR3 is 13 amino acids long. V was shortened by 8 bases and J by 2 bases, with 13 bases between the two germline ends. Germline V gene sequence: CDR1 MNHEY, CDR2 SMNVEV (reference sequence). CDR3 sequence (DNA): TGTGCCAGCGGAATAGGGGCCACCTACGAGCAGTACTTC. Translated: CASGIGATYEQYF.

This clonotype has at least ten counts. The rearrangement uses TRBV4-3 and TRBJ2-3; the match to TRBD2 covers 8 bases. Germline CDR1 is LGHNA and CDR2 is YSLEER. V shed 1 base and J 3 bases; nucleotides not matched to a gene: 9. The CDR3 length is 17 residues. CDR3 amino acids: CASSQGPSGSGTDTQYF. The CDR3 coding sequence is TGCGCCAGCAGCCAAGGCCCGAGCGGGAGTGGTACAGATACGCAGTATTTT.

The chain has TRBV5-1 and TRBJ2-5, with D possibly TRBD1 on 5 matching bases. The CDR3 spans 15 residues. The V gene's germline CDR1 is SGHRS and CDR2 YFSETQ. V was cut by 1 base and J by 2 bases, with 12 bases left in between. This CDR3 reads CASSLRSTVQETQYF. The CDR3 DNA follows: TGCGCCAGCAGCTTGAGGTCGACAGTACAAGAGACCCAGTACTTC.

There are a few counts of this clonotype. The chain has TRBV20-1 and TRBJ2-1; no reliable D call. V shed 6 bases and J shed 0 bases, with 15 bases lying between them. The CDR3 is 15 residues long. The germline CDR1 and CDR2 sequences are DFQATT and SNEGSKA (reference sequence). This chain's CDR3 is CSARPVLTSYNEQFF. CDR3 sequence (DNA): TGCAGTGCCCGCCCGGTATTGACCTCCTACAATGAGCAGTTCTTC.

This clonotype has a count of ten or more. One junction end disagrees with the germline gene, perhaps due to a read error. The CDR3 nucleotides are TGTGCCAGCAGTCCCGGGACCATGATTAGTGACTTC. Translation gives CASSPGTMISDF. The rearrangement links TRBV12-3 or TRBV12-4 to TRBJ2-7; D assignment may be TRBD1 or TRBD2 (5 bases each). This CDR3 is built from 12 residues.

This clonotype was detected many times. The chain combines TRBV9 with TRBJ2-7; 9 bases agree with TRBD1. The CDR3 contains 19 residues. V lost 3 bases to trimming and J lost 0 bases; unmatched junction nucleotides: 16. Looked up from germline, CDR1 is SGDLS and CDR2 is YYNGEE. The CDR3 reads CASSGRAGTGTGSSYEQYF. The CDR3 coding sequence is TGTGCCAGCAGCGGGCGAGCCGGGACTGGGACAGGGAGCTCCTACGAGCAGTACTTC.

This clonotype showed up just a few times. The chain uses TRBV25-1 and TRBJ2-1; 13 bases align to TRBD2. CDR1 MGHDK and CDR2 SYGVNS come from the germline V gene. The ends lost 8 bases at V and 3 bases at J; junction bases unmatched: 16. The CDR3 runs 19 residues. This chain's CDR3 is CASGDPRLAGGGRYNEQFF. CDR3 coding DNA: TGTGCCAGCGGGGACCCACGACTAGCGGGAGGCGGGCGCTACAATGAGCAGTTCTTC.

The chain carries TRBV6-5 and TRBJ2-1; no reliable D call. V gave up 2 bases and J gave up 0 bases, with 11 bases separating them. Germline V gives CDR1 MNHEY, CDR2 SVGAGI. The length of the CDR3 is 16 residues. The CDR3 loop is CASSYIPWGSYNEQFF. As DNA, the CDR3 is TGTGCCAGCAGTTACATCCCTTGGGGCTCCTACAATGAGCAGTTCTTC.

This clonotype was recorded at least ten times. The chain recombines TRBV11-2 with TRBJ2-7; 8 nucleotides align to TRBD1. V was clipped by 1 base and J by 2 bases; unmatched bases: 1. CDR1 SGHAT and CDR2 FQNNGV come from the germline V gene. The CDR3 loop spans 14 amino acids. CDR3 DNA sequence: TGTGCCAGCAGCTTAGGGACAGGGACCTACGAGCAGTACTTC. Protein product: CASSLGTGTYEQYF.

In its sample, this clonotype was seen a few times. V gene TRBV20-1 combines with J gene TRBJ1-6; possible D gene TRBD1, 6 bases. The CDR3 contains 15 residues. With 4 bases removed from V and 0 bases from J, the gap between germline ends came to 10 bases. CDR1 and CDR2 (germline): DFQATT, SNEGSKA (reference sequence). CDR3 bases: TGCAGTGCTAACAGGGTCAGCTCCTATAATTCACCCCTCCACTTT. As protein: CSANRVSSYNSPLHF.

This clonotype was seen a handful of times. The chain links TRBV28 to TRBJ2-1; 10 bases agree with TRBD2. Trimming cost V 2 bases and J 7 bases; bases outside gene matches: 8. The germline V gene encodes CDR1 MDHEN and CDR2 SYDVKM. CDR3 size: 16 residues. In DNA, the CDR3 is TGTGCCAGCAGTTTACTAGCGGGAGTGCTTAGAAATGAGCAGTTCTTC. Translation gives CASSLLAGVLRNEQFF.

This clonotype turned up a few times. V and J are TRBV29-1 and TRBJ2-1; the match to TRBD2 covers 8 bases. This CDR3 comprises 15 residues. CDR1 and CDR2 from the germline V gene are SQVTM and ANQGSEA. The V segment lost 7 bases and the J segment 5 bases; nucleotides outside the gene matches: 13. This chain's CDR3 is CSAPGTSRWDNEQFF. In nucleotides, the CDR3 is TGCAGCGCCCCGGGGACTAGTCGGTGGGACAATGAGCAGTTCTTC.

This clonotype appeared many times. An end of the junction differs from the germline gene, which may be a read error. The J gene is TRBJ2-2, the V gene TRBV5-1; D is ambiguous. The CDR3 sequence is 13 residues long. Germline CDR1 SGHRS, CDR2 YFSETQ. The CDR3, as DNA: TGCGCCAGCAGCTTGGACGTCACCGTGGAGCTGTTTTTT. Its protein product is CASSLDVTVELFF. Together with reference TRBV5-1 and TRBJ2-2, the CDR3 gives the full variable domain: KAGVTQTPRYLIKTRGQQVTLSCSPISGHRSVSWYQQTPGQGLQFLFEYFSETQRNKGNFPGRFSGRQFSNSRSEMNVSTLELGDSALYLCASSLDVTVELFFGEGSRLTVL.

This clonotype was seen repeatedly, ten times or more. The rearrangement joins TRBV27 to TRBJ1-2, with D possibly TRBD1 on 5 matching bases. V lost 3 bases, J lost 0 bases, and 11 bases lay in between. The CDR3 contains 15 residues. CDR1 and CDR2 from the germline V gene are MNHEY and SMNVEV (reference sequence). The chain's CDR3 is CASSFSGGTNYGYTF. CDR3 in DNA: TGTGCCAGCAGTTTTTCCGGGGGGACTAACTATGGCTACACCTTC.

This clonotype turned up a few times. The gene calls are TRBV29-1 and TRBJ2-1; D remains ambiguous. Trimming left V 4 bases short and J 9 bases short, with 13 bases between. CDR1 is SQVTM and CDR2 is ANQGSEA in the germline V gene. This CDR3 region has 12 residues. The DNA for the CDR3 is TGCAGCGTTGTGACAATCGGTATTGAGCAGTTCTTC. Translated: CSVVTIGIEQFF.

This clonotype was counted ten times or more. The chain joins TRBV5-1 to TRBJ2-7; no reliable D call. Germline V CDR1 and CDR2: SGHRS, YFSETQ. The CDR3 covers 13 residues. V was cut by 1 base and J by 2 bases, with 7 bases left in between. The CDR3 nucleotides read TGCGCCAGCAGCTTGTCAGCAACCTACGAGCAGTACTTC. Translation: CASSLSATYEQYF.

There are many counts of this clonotype. The gene calls are TRBV6-2 or TRBV6-3 and TRBJ2-7; TRBD2 might be the D (6 bases). Germline values: CDR1 MNHEY, CDR2 SVGEGT. Trimming stripped 6 bases from V and 6 bases from J, with 9 bases between. This CDR3 has 11 amino acids. The CDR3 sequence: CASSNGGEQYF. The DNA for the CDR3 is TGTGCCAGCAGCAACGGGGGCGAGCAGTACTTC.

The table lists this clonotype with many counts. The chain is built from TRBV27 and TRBJ2-7; 8 bases agree with TRBD2. Trimming cost V 5 bases and J 4 bases; bases outside gene matches: 10. CDR3 length: 15 amino acids. Germline lookup yields CDR1 MNHEY and CDR2 SMNVEV (reference sequence). CDR3: CASSPLSGSFYEQYF. CDR3 bases: TGTGCCAGCAGTCCCCTCAGCGGGAGCTTTTACGAGCAGTACTTC.

This clonotype was found many times. The genes are TRBV18 and TRBJ2-3; weak D call: TRBD2 (6 bases). CDR3 length: 15 amino acids. V was shortened by 3 bases and J by 2 bases, with 12 bases between the two germline ends. CDR1 and CDR2 from the germline V gene are KGHSH and LQKENI. The CDR3 DNA follows: TGTGCCAGCTCACCCCTGCAGCGGGCCACAGATACGCAGTATTTT. Translated: CASSPLQRATDTQYF.

There are many counts of this clonotype. The gene calls are TRBV12-3 or TRBV12-4 and TRBJ2-3; D is possibly TRBD2 (5 bases). This CDR3 spans 15 amino acids. The ends were cut back, 3 bases at V and 1 base at J, with 11 bases in the middle. The CDR3 DNA reads TGTGCCAGCAGTTTTTGGGGAGACGGCACAGATACGCAGTATTTT. Residues: CASSFWGDGTDTQYF.

At least ten counts were recorded for this clonotype. The genes are TRBV28 and TRBJ2-3, with TRBD2 as a possible D gene (5 bases). CDR1 and CDR2 (germline): MDHEN, SYDVKM. The CDR3 sequence is 15 residues long. V was shortened by 5 bases and J by 1 base, with 13 bases between the two germline ends. The CDR3 DNA reads as TGTGCCAGCAGTAGGCCGGGGTTTGGCACAGATACGCAGTATTTT. As protein: CASSRPGFGTDTQYF.

At least ten counts were recorded for this clonotype. The chain couples TRBV3-1 to TRBJ2-5; D not certain. The length of the CDR3 is 13 residues. Trimming left V 1 base short and J 3 bases short, with 6 bases between. Germline V gene data show CDR1 as LGHDT and CDR2 as YNNKEL (reference sequence). CDR3 region: CASSQVPEETQYF. The CDR3 DNA is TGTGCCAGCAGCCAAGTCCCGGAAGAGACCCAGTACTTC.

At least ten counts were recorded for this clonotype. This CDR3 reads CASSEGSGYSYNEQFF. The CDR3, as DNA: TGTGCCAGCAGTGAAGGGAGCGGATACTCCTACAATGAGCAGTTCTTC. The chain links TRBV6-1 to TRBJ2-1; weak D call: TRBD2 (5 bases). V lost 1 base to trimming and J lost 0 bases, with 10 bases between them. Germline V gene sequence: CDR1 MNHNS, CDR2 SASEGT. This CDR3 has 16 amino acids.

This chain links TRBV6-4 with TRBJ2-2; TRBD2 matches at 8 bases. Germline V gene lookup returns CDR1 MRHNA and CDR2 SNTAGT. V gave up 5 bases and J gave up 0 bases; unmatched junction bases: 8. CDR3 length equals 17 residues. The CDR3: CASSLDSGSANTGELFF. CDR3 DNA sequence: TGTGCCAGCAGTCTCGACAGCGGGAGCGCGAACACCGGGGAGCTGTTTTTT.

This clonotype was counted many times. The chain employs TRBV20-1 and TRBJ1-4, with unresolved D. Deletions cut 3 bases from V and 5 bases from J, with 13 bases between. Germline CDR1 and CDR2: DFQATT and SNEGSKA (reference sequence). The CDR3 has 14 residues. CDR3 region: CSASIWPDNEKLFF. CDR3 in DNA: TGCAGTGCTAGTATATGGCCCGACAATGAAAAACTGTTTTTT.

This clonotype occurred many times. The gene calls are TRBV5-5 and TRBJ2-2; D not resolved. V lost 1 base and J 1 base, leaving 5 bases between the germline ends. The CDR3 extends over 14 amino acids. Germline CDR1 is SGHKS and CDR2 is YYEKEE (reference sequence). CDR3 sequence reads: CASSLILNTGELFF. The CDR3 region has the DNA TGTGCCAGCAGCTTGATTCTGAACACCGGGGAGCTGTTTTTT.

This clonotype was counted a few times. The chain carries TRBV5-6 and TRBJ2-7; the match to TRBD2 covers 8 bases. Trimming took 6 bases from V and 1 from J; bases not matched to a gene: 6. The length of the CDR3 is 14 residues. CDR1 is SGHDT, CDR2 YYEEEE, per germline. The CDR3 sequence is CASNPGGGSYEQYF. CDR3 DNA sequence: TGTGCCAGCAACCCGGGAGGGGGATCCTACGAGCAGTACTTC.

This clonotype was observed at least ten times. J is TRBJ2-7 and V is TRBV10-3; D remains unclear. Germline values: CDR1 ENHRY, CDR2 SYGVKD. CDR3 size: 13 residues. V was cut by 4 bases and J by 2 bases, with 9 bases left in between. Here the CDR3 DNA reads TGTGCCATCAGTGGGGTGGGGACCTACGAGCAGTACTTC. Protein sequence: CAISGVGTYEQYF.

This clonotype was counted at least ten times. The rearrangement links TRBV20-1 to TRBJ2-7; 11 positions match TRBD1. The CDR3 is 14 amino acids. V dropped 5 bases and J dropped 7; count of bases not matched to a gene: 10. Germline CDR1 is DFQATT and CDR2 is SNEGSKA (reference sequence). CDR3 amino acids: CSAPTDRGLGEQYF. CDR3 bases: TGCAGTGCTCCTACGGACAGGGGGCTGGGGGAGCAGTACTTC.

In its sample, this clonotype was seen many times. The rearrangement joins TRBV3-1 to TRBJ2-3; D tentatively fits TRBD1 or TRBD2 (6 bases each). This CDR3 has 15 amino acids. V was shortened by 4 bases and J by 2 bases, with 13 bases between the two germline ends. Germline V CDR1 and CDR2: LGHDT, YNNKEL (reference sequence). Here the CDR3 DNA reads TGTGCCAGCAGCCGAACGGGGGCCCTCACAGATACGCAGTATTTT. Its translation is CASSRTGALTDTQYF.

A remark on this clonotype: A much larger clone differs by one base, so this may be a read error. This CDR3 fails to terminate in the conserved phenylalanine or tryptophan, so it likely reflects a read error. V and J are TRBV20-1 and TRBJ2-2; TRBD2 is a possible D gene (5 bases). Germline V gives CDR1 DFQATT, CDR2 SNEGSKA (reference sequence). CDR3 size: 13 residues. V was clipped by 7 bases and J by 3 bases, with 12 bases between them. This CDR3 reads CSVTDWDTGELFL. The CDR3 region has the DNA TGCAGTGTTACGGACTGGGACACCGGGGAGCTGTTTCTT.

This clonotype was seen at least ten times. The chain recombines TRBV5-1 with TRBJ1-4, with D unresolved. This CDR3 region has 14 residues. The germline V and J ends were trimmed by 1 base and 5 bases, with 9 bases remaining between them. CDR1 and CDR2 from the germline V gene are SGHRS and YFSETQ. The CDR3 here is CASSLFSRNEKLFF. CDR3 coding DNA: TGCGCCAGCAGCTTGTTTAGCCGGAATGAAAAACTGTTTTTT. Variable domain in full (rest from reference TRBV5-1 and TRBJ1-4): KAGVTQTPRYLIKTRGQQVTLSCSPISGHRSVSWYQQTPGQGLQFLFEYFSETQRNKGNFPGRFSGRQFSNSRSEMNVSTLELGDSALYLCASSLFSRNEKLFFGSGTQLSVL.